The 16 T cell receptor beta chains listed next were all sequenced from one sample in a study of cytomegalovirus exposure and HLA in healthy donors. Both 60 Vbeta primers and 13 Jbeta primers went into the PCR. Measured with immunoSEQ multiplex PCR; TCRdb has only the in-frame clones, and not every one. The sample lists 150,000 to 200,000 clones; 70% to 85% were seen once. The specimen was PBMCs. The receptors come from a woman younger than 45 in good health and CMV-seropositive.

This clone appeared once. The gene calls are TRBV6-1 and TRBJ2-7, with D perhaps TRBD1 (6 bases). Germline V lookup: CDR1 MNHNS, CDR2 SASEGT. This CDR3 has 13 residues. Trimming took 7 bases from V and 2 from J, leaving 12 bases between them. For the CDR3, the DNA is TGTGCCAGCAATTTTGGGGGCCCCTACGAGCAGTACTTC. It translates to CASNFGGPYEQYF.

This clone was found a few times. This chain connects TRBV19 to TRBJ1-1; D possibly corresponds to TRBD1 (5 bases). Trimming stripped 3 bases from V and 3 bases from J, with 11 bases between. Germline-derived CDR1 and CDR2 are LNHDA and SQIVND (reference sequence). This CDR3 region has 14 residues. The CDR3 coding sequence is TGTGCCAGTAGTATGATAGCAGGGCACACTGAAGCTTTCTTT. This codes for CASSMIAGHTEAFF.

The chain carries TRBV29-1 and TRBJ1-1; 9 bases match TRBD1. CDR3 length: 13 amino acids. Germline CDR1 reads SQVTM; CDR2 reads ANQGSEA. The V gene end was trimmed by 7 bases and the J gene end by 5 bases; junction bases not matched to a gene: 8. CDR3 nucleotide sequence: TGCAGCGCCTTTTGGACAGGGGTTACTGAAGCTTTCTTT. This gives the protein CSAFWTGVTEAFF. Complete variable domain (other parts from reference TRBV29-1 and TRBJ1-1): SAVISQKPSRDICQRGTSLTIQCQVDSQVTMMFWYRQQPGQSLTLIATANQGSEATYESGFVIDKFPISRPNLTFSTLTVSNMSPEDSSIYLCSAFWTGVTEAFFGQGTRLTVV.

This clone has just one count. V gene TRBV5-6 combines with J gene TRBJ1-2; perhaps TRBD1 as D (5 bases). Germline lookup yields CDR1 SGHDT and CDR2 YYEEEE. V lost 4 bases and J lost 2, with 15 bases in between. The CDR3 runs to 15 residues. CDR3 DNA: TGTGCCAGCAGCCCGGGGGGAAACGCGAACTATGGCTACACCTTC. Residues: CASSPGGNANYGYTF.

The V gene is TRBV7-2, the J gene TRBJ2-7; the D gene is possibly TRBD2 (5 bases). Trimming left V 6 bases short and J 6 bases short, with 15 bases between. Germline V gene sequence: CDR1 SGHTA, CDR2 FQGNSA. The CDR3 runs 13 residues. The CDR3 loop reads CASRFTAGSEQYF. CDR3 sequence (DNA): TGTGCCAGCAGGTTTACGGCGGGTTCCGAGCAGTACTTC.

The chain combines TRBV10-3 with TRBJ1-2; D remains unclear. Germline CDR1 and CDR2: ENHRY and SYGVKD. The CDR3 totals 14 residues. Trimming pared 2 bases from V and 8 bases from J, leaving 15 bases between. The CDR3 is CAISENESGRGYTF. The CDR3 nucleotides read TGTGCCATCAGTGAGAATGAGTCAGGTCGAGGCTACACCTTC.

This clone was seen a few times. The gene calls are TRBV7-2 and TRBJ2-7; 10 bases match TRBD2. Germline trimming cut 2 bases from V and 6 bases from J; bases unmatched to any gene: 7. From germline, CDR1 is SGHTA and CDR2 FQGNSA. This CDR3 contains 15 residues. As DNA, the CDR3 is TGTGCCAGCAGCTTACATAGCGGGGGGCCAGGCGAGCAGTACTTC. It translates to CASSLHSGGPGEQYF.

The chain links TRBV9 to TRBJ2-1; TRBD2 agrees at 10 bases. Germline V CDR1 and CDR2: SGDLS, YYNGEE. The J segment lost 6 bases and the V segment lost 3 bases, leaving 3 bases of the junction unmatched. The CDR3 consists of 14 residues. The CDR3 is CASSATSGFNEQFF. The CDR3 DNA reads as TGTGCCAGCAGCGCGACTAGCGGGTTCAATGAGCAGTTCTTC.

The CDR3 loop reads CASSFENEQFF. The CDR3 region has the DNA TGTGCCAGCAGCTTCGAGAATGAGCAGTTCTTC. The chain carries TRBV13 and TRBJ2-1; D ambiguous. CDR1 is PRHDT, CDR2 FYEKMQ, per germline (reference sequence). The CDR3 covers 11 residues. With 3 bases removed from V and 7 bases from J, the gap between germline ends came to 4 bases.

V usage is TRBV4-1 and J usage is TRBJ1-5; 11 bases are shared with TRBD1. Unmatched junction bases numbered 0, after V lost 4 bases and J lost 1 base. Germline CDR1 MGHRA, CDR2 YSYEKL. The CDR3 extends over 15 amino acids. The CDR3 spells CASSRDRGSNQPQHF. CDR3 sequence (DNA): TGCGCCAGCAGCCGGGACAGGGGGAGCAATCAGCCCCAGCATTTT.

The rearrangement links TRBV12-5 to TRBJ2-3, with 11 bases identical to TRBD2. Germline V gene sequence: CDR1 LGHNT, CDR2 FRNRAP. There are 15 residues in the CDR3. The V gene end was trimmed by 6 bases and the J gene end by 7 bases; junction bases not matched to a gene: 9. In nucleotides, the CDR3 is TGTGCTAGTGGCTCAGGGACTAGCGGACCGAATACGCAGTATTTT. This gives the protein CASGSGTSGPNTQYF.

The J gene is TRBJ2-3, the V gene TRBV4-1; D gene uncertain. The CDR3 is 15 residues long. Between the trimmed V and J ends, which lost 0 bases and 0 bases, there was a span of 7 bases. Germline CDR1 reads MGHRA; CDR2 reads YSYEKL. CDR3 in amino acids: CASSQDGGSTDTQYF. CDR3 nucleotides: TGCGCCAGCAGCCAAGACGGCGGTAGCACAGATACGCAGTATTTT.

This sequence joins TRBV9 and TRBJ2-3; 9 nucleotides match TRBD2. Germline loops: CDR1 SGDLS, CDR2 YYNGEE. This CDR3 region has 15 residues. After removal of 0 bases from V and 3 bases from J, the junction contained 2 bases not matched to a gene. In nucleotides, the CDR3 is TGTGCCAGCAGCGTAGAAAGCGGGAGGACAGATACGCAGTATTTT. As protein: CASSVESGRTDTQYF.

This clone was counted a few times. V usage is TRBV6-6 and J usage is TRBJ1-1; TRBD1 matches 9 bases. The trim removed 7 bases at V and 3 bases at J, leaving 9 bases unmatched. The CDR3 spans 15 residues. The germline gives CDR1 MNHNY, CDR2 SVGAGI (reference sequence). Here the CDR3 reads CASTKRDRVDTEAFF. In DNA, the CDR3 is TGTGCCAGCACCAAAAGGGACAGGGTAGACACTGAAGCTTTCTTT.

CDR3 nucleotide sequence: TGTGCCAGCAGCATTAGGCGGGGTGGGGGAGGGGCCAACGTCCTGACTTTC. Protein: CASSIRRGGGGANVLTF. The chain carries TRBV7-8 and TRBJ2-6, with TRBD2 as a possible D gene (6 bases). CDR3 length: 17 residues. Between the trimmed V and J ends, which lost 5 bases and 4 bases, there was a span of 18 bases. Germline V gene lookup returns CDR1 SGHVS and CDR2 FQNEAQ. Based on the CDR3 plus reference TRBV7-8 and TRBJ2-6, the full variable domain is GAGVSQSPRYKVAKRGQDVALRCDPISGHVSLFWYQQALGQGPEFLTYFQNEAQLDKSGLPSDRFFAERPEGSVSTLKIQRTQQEDSAVYLCASSIRRGGGGANVLTFGAGSRLTVL.

The chain employs TRBV15 and TRBJ2-1, with a weak D call TRBD2 (7 bases). The CDR3 has 21 amino acids. Germline V lookup: CDR1 LNHNV, CDR2 YYDKDF (reference sequence). The V and J ends lost 4 bases and 0 bases respectively, with 28 bases between them. The chain's CDR3 is CATSTGLRGAGASSSYNEQFF. Written as DNA, the CDR3 is TGTGCCACCAGCACCGGTTTAAGGGGGGCGGGGGCCTCCAGCTCCTACAATGAGCAGTTCTTC. The full variable domain, rest sourced from reference TRBV15 and TRBJ2-1, is DAMVIQNPRYQVTQFGKPVTLSCSQTLNHNVMYWYQQKSSQAPKLLFHYYDKDFNNEADTPDNFQSRRPNTSFCFLDIRSPGLGDTAMYLCATSTGLRGAGASSSYNEQFFGPGTRLTVL.